This TCR beta chain was retrieved from a study of blood T cell repertoires in COVID-19. The participants were between roughly 18 and 89 years old and came from 24 US areas. Each recovered donor of Cohort 3 presented with two negative PCRs, clearance, or symptom resolution. Germline V lookup: CDR1 SGHAT, CDR2 FQNNGV. Trimming at V came to 4 bases and at J to 7 bases, leaving 3 bases not matched to a gene. The CDR3 consists of 14 residues. Assay: immunoSEQ multiplex PCR; the TCRdb copy retains only in-frame clones and omits some. Of around 400,000 clones detected, nearly 90% appear once; the ten largest clones hold about 1.8%.

Sequencing was carried out using PBMCs or T cells enriched from blood (not recorded which). The genes are TRBV11-2 and TRBJ2-2; TRBD2 matches 10 bases. This sequence was found in a woman aged 25 to 39 who had recovered from COVID-19. CDR3 amino acids: CASSSSGGGGELFF. In DNA, the CDR3 is TGTGCCAGCAGCTCCAGCGGGGGGGGCGGGGAGCTGTTTTTT.